A single sample is the source of the 8 T cell receptor beta chains below, sequenced in a study of blood T cell repertoires in COVID-19. Clones were sequenced by immunoSEQ multiplex PCR, and TCRdb holds only the in-frame ones, with some missing. The sample lists about 160,000 clones; 75% to 90% were seen once. Material: peripheral blood. Receptor source: a human donor with acute or convalescent COVID-19. The donor label of this sample is uncertain.

With respect to this clone: Other DNA variants within this sample encode the same CDR3. This rearrangement joins TRBV10-3 to TRBJ2-7; 8 nucleotides agree with TRBD2. In germline, CDR1 is ENHRY, CDR2 SYGVKD. The trim removed 2 bases at V and 4 bases at J, leaving 4 bases unmatched. The CDR3 has 14 residues. CDR3 coding DNA: TGTGCCATCAGTGAGACGGGAGGGACGTACGAGCAGTACTTC. This sequence encodes CAISETGGTYEQYF.

Concerning this clone: The same CDR3 also results from other DNA sequences found in this sample. The chain couples TRBV6-5 to TRBJ1-5; D gene uncertain. Germline CDR1 is MNHEY and CDR2 is SVGAGI. V was shortened by 2 bases and J by 6 bases, with 8 bases between the two germline ends. CDR3 length equals 13 residues. CDR3 sequence: CASSYREGQPQHF. In DNA form, the CDR3 reads TGTGCCAGCAGTTACCGGGAGGGTCAGCCCCAGCATTTT.

This clone was seen just once. The rearrangement links TRBV10-1 to TRBJ2-3; 11 bases fit TRBD2. This CDR3 spans 15 amino acids. Germline CDR1 is WNHNN and CDR2 is SYGVQD (reference sequence). Trimming at V came to 5 bases and at J to 4 bases, leaving 5 bases not matched to a gene. CDR3 region: CASSKASGGPDTQYF. The DNA for the CDR3 is TGCGCCAGCAGTAAGGCTAGCGGGGGGCCAGATACGCAGTATTTT.

This clone was detected a few times. This chain joins TRBV7-3 and TRBJ2-2; tentative D call: TRBD1 (6 bases). The length of the CDR3 is 15 residues. Germline CDR1 reads SGHTA; CDR2 reads FQGTGA. Trimming removed 9 bases at V and 1 base at J, with 15 bases between. The CDR3 coding sequence is TGTGCCAGTCGTTTACAGGGTGGGAACACCGGGGAGCTGTTTTTT. Translated, it gives CASRLQGGNTGELFF. The variable domain in full, with the rest retrieved from reference TRBV7-3 and TRBJ2-2, is GAGVSQTPSNKVTEKGKYVELRCDPISGHTALYWYRQSLGQGPEFLIYFQGTGAADDSGLPNDRFFAVRPEGSVSTLKIQRTERGDSAVYLCASRLQGGNTGELFFGEGSRLTVL.

The chain has TRBV28 and TRBJ1-2; TRBD1 aligns across 7 bases. CDR1 and CDR2 (germline): MDHEN, SYDVKM. Trimming took 5 bases from V and 3 from J; bases not matched to a gene: 6. CDR3 length: 14 amino acids. CDR3 residues: CASSGPGQHYGYTF. CDR3 in DNA: TGTGCCAGCAGTGGCCCGGGACAGCACTATGGCTACACCTTC.

The gene calls are TRBV4-3 and TRBJ1-1; tentatively, D is TRBD1 (6 bases). V lost 2 bases to trimming and J lost 0 bases, with 10 bases between them. CDR1 is LGHNA, CDR2 YSLEER, per germline. CDR3 size: 15 residues. CDR3 sequence (DNA): TGCGCCAGCAGCCAACCGGGACACATGAACACTGAAGCTTTCTTT. It codes for CASSQPGHMNTEAFF.

The CDR3, as DNA: TGTGCCAGCAGCTTAGGAGGGGGGGCTTGGAATGAGCAGTTCTTC. Residues: CASSLGGGAWNEQFF. This sequence joins TRBV5-5 and TRBJ2-1; perhaps TRBD2 as D (7 bases). Trimming removed 2 bases from V and 7 bases from J, with 16 bases in between. The CDR3 length is 15 residues. CDR1 is SGHKS and CDR2 is YYEKEE in the germline V gene (reference sequence).

The chain recombines TRBV7-2 with TRBJ2-5, with TRBD2 matching over 8 bases. V shed 1 base and J 1 base; nucleotides not matched to a gene: 8. Germline V gene lookup returns CDR1 SGHTA and CDR2 FQGNSA. This CDR3 has 17 amino acids. Here the CDR3 reads CASSLGPPAGGQETQYF. Here the CDR3 DNA reads TGTGCCAGCAGCTTAGGGCCGCCGGCGGGGGGCCAAGAGACCCAGTACTTC.